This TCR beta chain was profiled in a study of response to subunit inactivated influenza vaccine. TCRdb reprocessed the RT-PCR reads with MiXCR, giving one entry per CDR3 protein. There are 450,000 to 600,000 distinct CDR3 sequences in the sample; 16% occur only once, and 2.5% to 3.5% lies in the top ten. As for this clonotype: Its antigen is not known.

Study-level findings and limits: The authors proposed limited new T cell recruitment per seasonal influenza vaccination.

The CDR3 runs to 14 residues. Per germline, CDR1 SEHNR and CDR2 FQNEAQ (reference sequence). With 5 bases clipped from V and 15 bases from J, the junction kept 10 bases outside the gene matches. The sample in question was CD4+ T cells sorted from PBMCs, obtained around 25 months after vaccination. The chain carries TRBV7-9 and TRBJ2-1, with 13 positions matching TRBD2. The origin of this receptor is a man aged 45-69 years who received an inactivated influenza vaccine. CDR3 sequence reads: CASSTTSGGPPAFF. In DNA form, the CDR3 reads TGTGCCAGCAGCACGACTAGCGGGGGGCCCCCAGCGTTCTTC.